This TCR beta chain appears in the sequencing data of a study of cytomegalovirus exposure and HLA in healthy donors. Study results and caveats: According to the study, 160 or so TCR beta chains were cytomegalovirus-associated.

Concerning this clone itself: Its antigen is not known.

PCR primers comprised 60 Vbeta and 13 Jbeta primers. Some clones are missing from TCRdb's copy, which holds only in-frame ones; the method was immunoSEQ multiplex PCR. The table records over 80,000 clones, around 79% of them present only once. V lost 6 bases and J lost 6; bases outside the gene matches: 13. The CDR3 spans 16 residues. Germline CDR1 is SEHNR and CDR2 is FQNEAQ (reference sequence). Sequencing was performed on PBMCs. This receptor was taken from a female donor in good health and CMV-seropositive. The rearrangement links TRBV7-9 to TRBJ2-3, with 9 bases that match TRBD2. CDR3 sequence: CASSFSLAGVVDTQYF. In DNA form, the CDR3 reads TGTGCCAGCAGTTTCTCTTTAGCGGGAGTGGTCGATACGCAGTATTTT.